This TCR beta chain is from a study of PD-L1 blockade in urothelial cancer. Background on the study: At 3 weeks after treatment start (second dose) and again at 6 weeks, blood was analyzed. Typically, measured as a median, blood samples had 130,000 to 150,000 T cells. General observations from the study: Durable-benefit patients showed greater tumor-associated blood clone expansion at 3 weeks.

As to time point: peripheral blood 6 weeks after treatment start. Libraries were prepared by immunoSEQ multiplex PCR; TCRdb keeps only in-frame clonotypes and omits some of them. The top ten hold roughly 2.4% of the sample, which has about 130,000 clones, roughly 86% seen once. About this clone itself: The antigen is unknown.

From germline, CDR1 is MNHNY and CDR2 SVGAGI (reference sequence). The CDR3 has 15 residues. V shed 1 base and J shed 4 bases, with 11 bases lying between them. The TCR sequence derives from a man aged 45-65 years with urothelial cancer. Sequencing was performed on PBMCs, taken around atezolizumab (anti-PD-L1) treatment. The chain uses TRBV6-6 and TRBJ1-5, with no clear D. This CDR3 reads CASSYLGSANQPQHF. In DNA form, the CDR3 reads TGTGCCAGCAGTTACTTGGGGAGCGCGAATCAGCCCCAGCATTTT.